This T cell receptor beta chain stems from a study of control samples from healthy donors and cancer patients. Here immunoSEQ multiplex PCR was the method, and the copy in TCRdb shows in-frame clones only, minus some. The sample consists of some 150,000 clones, about 90% of them appearing once. This CDR3 contains 14 residues. V was clipped by 3 bases and J by 8 bases; unmatched bases: 10. Germline V gene data show CDR1 as SGHRS and CDR2 as YFSETQ. The genes are TRBV5-1 and TRBJ1-2; 7 bases fit TRBD1. The origin of this receptor is a man between 18 and 29 years old in good health. The sample taken for sequencing was blood. The CDR3 bases are TGCGCCAGCAGCTCACAAATTACAGGGGAGGGCTACACCTTC. Its protein is CASSSQITGEGYTF.